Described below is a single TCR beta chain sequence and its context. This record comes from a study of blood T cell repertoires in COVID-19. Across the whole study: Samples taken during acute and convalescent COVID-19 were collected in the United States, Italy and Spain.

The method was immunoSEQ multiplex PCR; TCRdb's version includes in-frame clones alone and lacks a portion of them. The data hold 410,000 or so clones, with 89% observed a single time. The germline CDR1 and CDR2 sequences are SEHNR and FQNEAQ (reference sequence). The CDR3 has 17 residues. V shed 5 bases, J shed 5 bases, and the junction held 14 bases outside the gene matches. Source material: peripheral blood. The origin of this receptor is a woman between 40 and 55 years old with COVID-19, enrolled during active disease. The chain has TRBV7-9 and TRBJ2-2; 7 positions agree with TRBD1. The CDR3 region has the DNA TGTGCCAGCAGCGACGGCCAAGGGGGCCTCGTAACCGGGGAGCTGTTTTTT. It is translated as CASSDGQGGLVTGELFF.